One T cell receptor (beta chain) is described in this entry. V was pared by 7 bases and J by 3 bases, with 7 bases between. Germline V gene data show CDR1 as SEHNR and CDR2 as FQNEAQ (reference sequence). The CDR3 is made up of 12 amino acids. The data stem from a study of T cell changes during pregnancy in multiple sclerosis. Measured with immunoSEQ multiplex PCR; TCRdb has only the in-frame clones, and not every one. Seen here are some 80,000 clones, 70% to 90% observed once, and the top ten hold 0.7% to 0.9%. V is TRBV7-9 and J is TRBJ1-3; D remains ambiguous. The sample was peripheral blood, taken in the first trimester of pregnancy. The TCR was taken from a female donor in good health, enrolled as a control in a pregnancy study. CDR3 nucleotide sequence: TGTGCCAGCACCCCCCGTGGAAACACCATATATTTT. Amino acid sequence: CASTPRGNTIYF.